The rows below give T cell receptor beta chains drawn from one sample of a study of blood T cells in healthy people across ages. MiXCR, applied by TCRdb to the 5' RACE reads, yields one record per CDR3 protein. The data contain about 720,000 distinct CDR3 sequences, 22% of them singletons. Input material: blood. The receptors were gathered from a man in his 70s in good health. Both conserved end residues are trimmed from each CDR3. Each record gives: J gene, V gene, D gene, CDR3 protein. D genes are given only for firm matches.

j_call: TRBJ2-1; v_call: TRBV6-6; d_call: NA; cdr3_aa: ASRGEGLYNEQF
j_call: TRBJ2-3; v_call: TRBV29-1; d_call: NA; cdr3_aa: SVAEWDGAQY
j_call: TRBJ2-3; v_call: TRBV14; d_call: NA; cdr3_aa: ASSQDWASGNTDTQY
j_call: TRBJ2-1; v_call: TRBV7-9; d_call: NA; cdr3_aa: ASSLVPANEQF
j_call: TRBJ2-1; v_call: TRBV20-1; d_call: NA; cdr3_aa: SARDPASSHNEQF
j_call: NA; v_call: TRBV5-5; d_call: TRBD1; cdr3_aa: ASSSPWDRGLVSNEQF
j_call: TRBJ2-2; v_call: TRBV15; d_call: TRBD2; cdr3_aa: ATSPGTSGLGLF
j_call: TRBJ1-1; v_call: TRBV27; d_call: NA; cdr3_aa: ASSGEGDVTEAF
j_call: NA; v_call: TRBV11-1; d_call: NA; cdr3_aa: ASSPGGATQY
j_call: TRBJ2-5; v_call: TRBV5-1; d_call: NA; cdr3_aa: ASSLEGRGHPMETQY
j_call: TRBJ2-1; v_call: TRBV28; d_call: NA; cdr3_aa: ASSLSTDEQF
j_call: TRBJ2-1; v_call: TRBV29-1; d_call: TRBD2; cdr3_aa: SAHGRTSGKWSNEQF
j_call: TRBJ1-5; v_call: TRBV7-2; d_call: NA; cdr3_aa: ASSRNRDVSNQPQH
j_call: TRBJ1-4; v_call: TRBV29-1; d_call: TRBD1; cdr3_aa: SVEEQGPNWALGKLF
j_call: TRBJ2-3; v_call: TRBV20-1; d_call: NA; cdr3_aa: SARGAGVDTQY
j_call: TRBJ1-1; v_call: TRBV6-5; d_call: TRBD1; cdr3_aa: ASSYRRTGAGEAF
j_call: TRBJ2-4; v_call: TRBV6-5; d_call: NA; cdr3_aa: ASSKTYKNIQY
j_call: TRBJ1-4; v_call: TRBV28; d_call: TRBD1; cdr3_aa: ASRFTPQGAGEKLF
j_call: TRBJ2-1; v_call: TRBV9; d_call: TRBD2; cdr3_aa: ASSASGTSIYEQF
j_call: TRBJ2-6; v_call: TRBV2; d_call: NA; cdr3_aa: ASSMTGPYSGANVLT
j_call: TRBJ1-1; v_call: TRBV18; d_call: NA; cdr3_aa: ASSPDIFAAF
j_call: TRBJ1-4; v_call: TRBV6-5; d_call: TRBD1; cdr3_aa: ASSLSTGENEKLF
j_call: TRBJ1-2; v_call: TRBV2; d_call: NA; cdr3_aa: ASSVGFSNYGYT
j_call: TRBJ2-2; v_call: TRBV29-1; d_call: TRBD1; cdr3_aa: SASGTGDTGELF
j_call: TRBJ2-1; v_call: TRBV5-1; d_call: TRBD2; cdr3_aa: ASSFGTSGGYNEQF
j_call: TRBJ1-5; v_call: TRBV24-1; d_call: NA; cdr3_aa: ATSDLQGQPQH
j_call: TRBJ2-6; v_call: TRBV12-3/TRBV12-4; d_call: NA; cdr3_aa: ASSWISGANVLT
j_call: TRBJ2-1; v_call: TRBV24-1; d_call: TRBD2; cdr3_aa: ATSGTSGGYNEQF
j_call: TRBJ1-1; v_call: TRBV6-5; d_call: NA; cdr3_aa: ASNLGGRFTEAF
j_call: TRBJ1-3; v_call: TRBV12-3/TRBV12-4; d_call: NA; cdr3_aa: ASRLRNTIY
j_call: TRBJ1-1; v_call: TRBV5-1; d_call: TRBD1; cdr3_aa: ASSEGAHTEAF
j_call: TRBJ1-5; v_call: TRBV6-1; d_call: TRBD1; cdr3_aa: ASGDRGNNQPQH
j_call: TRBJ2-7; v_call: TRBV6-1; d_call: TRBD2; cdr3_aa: ASSPHGTSGGYEQY
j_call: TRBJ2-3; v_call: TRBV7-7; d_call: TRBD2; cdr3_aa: ASSPGTSAKPDTQY
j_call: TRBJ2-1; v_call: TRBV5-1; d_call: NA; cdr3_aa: ASSLEGGPHNEQF
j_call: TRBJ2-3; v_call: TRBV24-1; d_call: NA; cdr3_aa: ATSSGSTDTQY
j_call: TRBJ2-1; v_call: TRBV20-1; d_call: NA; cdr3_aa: SARPPPGSYNEQF
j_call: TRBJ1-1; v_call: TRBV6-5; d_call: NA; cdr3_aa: ASSYLKPPDRYMNTEAF
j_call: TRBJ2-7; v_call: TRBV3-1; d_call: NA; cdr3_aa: ASSQDLSGPYEQY
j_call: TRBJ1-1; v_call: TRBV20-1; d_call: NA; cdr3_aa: SARGVSGAF
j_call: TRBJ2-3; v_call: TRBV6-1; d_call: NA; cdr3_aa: ATAQLGTGDTQY
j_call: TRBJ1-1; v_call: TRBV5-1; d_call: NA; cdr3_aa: ASRSGTSEAF
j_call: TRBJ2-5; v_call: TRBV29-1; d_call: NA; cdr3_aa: SANRVQETQY
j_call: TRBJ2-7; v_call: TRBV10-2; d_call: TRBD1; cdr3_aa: ASSESTGGSRYEQY
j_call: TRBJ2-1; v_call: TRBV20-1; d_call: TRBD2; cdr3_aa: SARDNSGRASYNEQF
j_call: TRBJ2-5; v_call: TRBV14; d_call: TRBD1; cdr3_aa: ASSQDGQGQETQY
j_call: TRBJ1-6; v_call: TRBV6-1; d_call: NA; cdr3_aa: ASTLGGFYNSPLH